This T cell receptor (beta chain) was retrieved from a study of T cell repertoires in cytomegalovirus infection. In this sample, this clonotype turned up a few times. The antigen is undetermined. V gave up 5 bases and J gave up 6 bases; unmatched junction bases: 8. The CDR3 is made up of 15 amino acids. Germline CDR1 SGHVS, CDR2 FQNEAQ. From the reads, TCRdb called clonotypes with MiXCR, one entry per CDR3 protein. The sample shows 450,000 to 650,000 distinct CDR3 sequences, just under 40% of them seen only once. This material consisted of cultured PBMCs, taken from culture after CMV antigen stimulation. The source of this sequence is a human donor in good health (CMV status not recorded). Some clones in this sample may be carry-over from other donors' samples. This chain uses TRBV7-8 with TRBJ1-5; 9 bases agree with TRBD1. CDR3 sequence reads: CASSPRQGGFQPQHF. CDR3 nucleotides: TGTGCCAGCAGCCCCCGACAGGGGGGTTTTCAGCCCCAGCATTTT.